This is a list of T cell receptor beta chains from one sample in a study of T cell changes during pregnancy in multiple sclerosis. Generated by immunoSEQ multiplex PCR, the TCRdb table keeps only in-frame clones and is missing some. The table shows tens of thousands of clones, with approximately 92% occurring only once. Sequenced here: CD8+ T cells from peripheral blood mononuclear cells, sampled before pregnancy. These receptors were obtained from a female donor with multiple sclerosis, enrolled in a pregnancy study. Each CDR3 is given with its conserved first and last residue. Fields, in order: D gene, V gene, clone size, CDR3 length, J gene, CDR3 DNA, CDR3 protein. A D gene is named only where the DNA matches it firmly. Clone size is not always given. Where it is, it says once, few, many or a class for expanded clones.

>.|TRBV9|.|15|TRBJ1-1
TGTGCCAGCAGCGTAGATGGGGGGTCGGGTACTGAAGCTTTCTTT
CASSVDGGSGTEAFF
>TRBD1|TRBV27|.|14|TRBJ2-3
TGTGCCAGCAGTTACGTAAGACAGGGTGGGCCGCAGTATTTT
CASSYVRQGGPQYF
>TRBD1|TRBV5-1|.|14|TRBJ1-1
TGCGCCAGCAGCTTTACAGGGGGGAACACTGAAGCTTTCTTT
CASSFTGGNTEAFF
>TRBD1|TRBV5-1|.|15|TRBJ2-7
TGCGCCAGCAGCTTTTTTACAGGGGGCGCATACGAGCAGTACTTC
CASSFFTGGAYEQYF
>.|TRBV7-9|.|12|TRBJ1-1
TGTGCCAGCAGCTTCCTGGGGAGTGAAGCTTTCTTT
CASSFLGSEAFF
>TRBD1|TRBV5-4|.|15|TRBJ2-3
TGTGCCAGCAGCTTGTGGACAGGGGGCCCAGATACGCAGTATTTT
CASSLWTGGPDTQYF
>TRBD1|TRBV5-1|.|13|TRBJ1-2
TGCGCCAGCAGCCCCTGGACAGGGGATGGCTACACCTTC
CASSPWTGDGYTF
>.|TRBV2|.|10|TRBJ2-5
TGTGCCAGCAGCGACACAAACCAGTACTTC
CASSDTNQYF
>.|TRBV21-1|.|17|TRBJ1-2
TGTGCCAGCAAGCGAACTCGGGGACTCCACGACCAGTATGGCTACACCTTC
CASKRTRGLHDQYGYTF
>.|TRBV19|once|14|TRBJ1-5
TGTGCCAGTAGTCCGTCGGGGGTCAATCAGCCCCAGCATTTT
CASSPSGVNQPQHF
>.|TRBV11-2|.|15|TRBJ2-3
TGTGCCAGCAGCTTAGAGACTCCTCGCACAGATACGCAGTATTTT
CASSLETPRTDTQYF
>.|TRBV2|.|10|TRBJ1-1
TGTGCCAGCAGGGGCCGTGAAGCTCTCTTT
CASRGREALF